This T cell receptor (beta chain) is from a study of blood T cell repertoires in COVID-19. The repertoire was sequenced with immunoSEQ multiplex PCR; TCRdb's copy has only in-frame clones and lacks some. Seen here are 320,000 or so clones, around 85% observed once, and the top ten hold around 1.8%. Trimming shortened V by 6 bases and J by 2 bases, and 17 bases separated the two germline ends. Germline V gene lookup returns CDR1 MDHEN and CDR2 SYDVKM. This CDR3 region has 16 residues. The TCR comes from a woman in her 30s who had been exposed to COVID-19. The sequencing input was PBMCs or T cells enriched from blood (not recorded which). The gene calls are TRBV28 and TRBJ1-5, with D perhaps TRBD1 (5 bases). The CDR3: CASRGWRDGGNQPQHF. CDR3 DNA: TGTGCCAGCAGAGGATGGCGGGACGGAGGCAATCAGCCCCAGCATTTT.